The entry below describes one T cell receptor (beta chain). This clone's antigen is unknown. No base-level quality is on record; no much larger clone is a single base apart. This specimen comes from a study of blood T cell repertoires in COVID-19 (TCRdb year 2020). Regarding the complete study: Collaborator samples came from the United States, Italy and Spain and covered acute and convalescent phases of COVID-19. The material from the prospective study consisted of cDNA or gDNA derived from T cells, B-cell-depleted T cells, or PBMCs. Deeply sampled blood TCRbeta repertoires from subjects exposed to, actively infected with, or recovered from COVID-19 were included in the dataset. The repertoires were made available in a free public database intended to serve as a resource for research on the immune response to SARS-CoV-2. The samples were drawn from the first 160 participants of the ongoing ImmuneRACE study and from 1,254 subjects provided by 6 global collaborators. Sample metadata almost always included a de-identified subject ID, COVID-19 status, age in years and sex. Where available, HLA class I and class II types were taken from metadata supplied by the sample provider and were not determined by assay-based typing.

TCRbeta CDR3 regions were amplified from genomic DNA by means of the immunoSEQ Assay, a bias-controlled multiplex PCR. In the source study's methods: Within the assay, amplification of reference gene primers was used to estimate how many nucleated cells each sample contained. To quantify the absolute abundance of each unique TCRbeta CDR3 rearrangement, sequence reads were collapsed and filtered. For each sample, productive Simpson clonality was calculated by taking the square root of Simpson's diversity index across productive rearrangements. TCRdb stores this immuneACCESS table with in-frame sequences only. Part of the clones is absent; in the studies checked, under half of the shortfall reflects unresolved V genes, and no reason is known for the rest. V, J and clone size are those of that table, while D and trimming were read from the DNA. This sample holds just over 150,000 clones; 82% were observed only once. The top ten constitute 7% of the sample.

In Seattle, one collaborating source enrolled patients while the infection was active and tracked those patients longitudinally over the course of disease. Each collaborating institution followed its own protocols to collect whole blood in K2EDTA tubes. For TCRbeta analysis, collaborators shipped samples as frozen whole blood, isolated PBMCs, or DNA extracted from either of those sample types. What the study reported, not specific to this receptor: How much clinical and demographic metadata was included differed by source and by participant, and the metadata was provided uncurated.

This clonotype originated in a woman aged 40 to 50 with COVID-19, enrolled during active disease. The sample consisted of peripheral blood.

This receptor has the CDR3 CASSRRADYNSPLHF. The DNA is TGTGCCAGTAGTCGCAGGGCGGACTATAATTCACCCCTCCACTTT. The chain is assembled from TRBV19 and TRBJ1-6, with TRBD1 perhaps the D gene, on 5 matching bases. The germline V gene (reference sequence) specifies LNHDA as CDR1 and SQIVND as CDR2. Inclusive of the bounding cysteine and phenylalanine, the CDR3 is 15 residues long. The DNA shown is the 45-base CDR3, in frame from base 1. Trimming takes 5 bases from V and 3 bases from J, and the germline ends sit 11 bases apart.